This TCR beta chain was sequenced in a study of blood T cell repertoires in COVID-19. Study in general: There were acute and convalescent COVID-19 samples, and they came from the United States, Italy and Spain.

Some clones are missing from TCRdb's copy, which holds only in-frame ones; the method was immunoSEQ multiplex PCR. The sample has about 210,000 clones; around 80% are singletons. This CDR3 is 13 amino acids long. V was trimmed by 6 bases and J by 2 bases, leaving 10 bases between them. CDR1 and CDR2 from the germline V gene are LGHNT and FRNRAP. The Seattle site enrolled patients during active infection and followed them longitudinally. The sequence derives from a woman of 80 years or more with COVID-19, enrolled during active disease. The chain couples TRBV12-5 to TRBJ1-2; D is possibly TRBD1 (5 bases). Sequences were obtained from peripheral blood. The CDR3 loop reads CASGQDTNYGYTF. CDR3 sequence (DNA): TGTGCTAGTGGCCAGGACACGAACTATGGCTACACCTTC.